This TCR beta chain derives from a study of response to subunit inactivated influenza vaccine. Whole-study results and caveats: Only a handful of new T cells, the authors suggested, are recruited with each seasonal influenza vaccination.

TCRdb reprocessed the RT-PCR reads with MiXCR, giving one entry per CDR3 protein. Among about 650,000 distinct CDR3 sequences listed, about 14% were seen once. This clonotype showed up just a few times. What it binds is unknown. This clonotype was obtained from a man between 45 and 60 years old who received an inactivated influenza vaccine. The sequenced sample was PBMCs from blood, obtained less than 15 days before vaccination.

This CDR3 is CAIGGQGNYEQYF. The CDR3 nucleotides are TGTGCCATCGGGGGACAGGGGAACTACGAGCAGTACTTC. The rearrangement links TRBV10-3 to TRBJ2-7; TRBD1 aligns across 10 bases. The J segment lost 3 bases and the V segment lost 8 bases, leaving 4 bases of the junction unmatched. Germline V gives CDR1 ENHRY, CDR2 SYGVKD. CDR3 length equals 13 residues.